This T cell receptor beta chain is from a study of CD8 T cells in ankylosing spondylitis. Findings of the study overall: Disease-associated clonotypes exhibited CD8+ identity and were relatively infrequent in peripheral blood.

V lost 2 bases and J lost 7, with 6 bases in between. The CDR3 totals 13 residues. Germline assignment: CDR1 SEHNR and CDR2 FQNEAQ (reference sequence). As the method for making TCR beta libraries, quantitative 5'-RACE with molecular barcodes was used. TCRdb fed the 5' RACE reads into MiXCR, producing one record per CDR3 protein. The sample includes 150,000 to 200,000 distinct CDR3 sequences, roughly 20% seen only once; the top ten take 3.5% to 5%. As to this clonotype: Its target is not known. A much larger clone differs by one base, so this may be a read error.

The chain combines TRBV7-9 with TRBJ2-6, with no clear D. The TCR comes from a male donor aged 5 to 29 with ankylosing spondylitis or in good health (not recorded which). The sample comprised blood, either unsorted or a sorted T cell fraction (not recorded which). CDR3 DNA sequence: TGTGCCAGCAGCTTACAAGGTGCCAACGTCCTGACTTTC. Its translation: CASSLQGANVLTF.